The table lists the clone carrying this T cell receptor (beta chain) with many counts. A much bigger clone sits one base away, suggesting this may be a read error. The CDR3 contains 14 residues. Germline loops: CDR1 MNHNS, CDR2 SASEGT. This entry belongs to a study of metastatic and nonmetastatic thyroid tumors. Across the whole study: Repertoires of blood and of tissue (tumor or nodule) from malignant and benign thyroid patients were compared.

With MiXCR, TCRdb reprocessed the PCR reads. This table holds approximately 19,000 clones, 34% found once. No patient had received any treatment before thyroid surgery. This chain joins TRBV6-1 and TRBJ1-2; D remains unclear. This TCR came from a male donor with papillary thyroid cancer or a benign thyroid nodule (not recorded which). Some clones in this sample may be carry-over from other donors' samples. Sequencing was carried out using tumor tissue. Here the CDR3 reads CASSEWRGMGGCTF. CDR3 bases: TGTGCCAGCAGTGAATGGCGGGGTATGGGTGGCTGCACCTTC.